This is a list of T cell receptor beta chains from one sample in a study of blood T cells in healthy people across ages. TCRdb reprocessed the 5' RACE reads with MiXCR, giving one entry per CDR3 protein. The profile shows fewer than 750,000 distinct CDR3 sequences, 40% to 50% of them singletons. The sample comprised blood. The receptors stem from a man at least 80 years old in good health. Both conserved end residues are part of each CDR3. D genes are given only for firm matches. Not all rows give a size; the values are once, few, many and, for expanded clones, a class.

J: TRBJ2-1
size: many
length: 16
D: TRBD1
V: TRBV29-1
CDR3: CSVESLRTGLVNEQFF
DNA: TGCAGCGTTGAATCCCTAAGGACAGGGCTTGTTAATGAGCAGTTCTTC

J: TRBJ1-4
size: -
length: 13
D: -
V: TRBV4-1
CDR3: CASSKESDEKLFF
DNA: TGCGCCAGCAGCAAAGAGAGCGATGAAAAACTGTTTTTT

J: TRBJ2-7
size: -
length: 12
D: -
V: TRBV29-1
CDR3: CSVAASSYEQYF
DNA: TGCAGCGTTGCGGCGAGCTCCTACGAGCAGTACTTC

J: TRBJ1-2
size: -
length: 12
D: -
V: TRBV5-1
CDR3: CASSPGPGGYTF
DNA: TGCGCCAGCAGCCCCGGGCCGGGAGGCTACACCTTC

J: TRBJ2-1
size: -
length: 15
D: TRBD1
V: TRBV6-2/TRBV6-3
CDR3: CASSLGTAQHNEQFF
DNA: TGTGCCAGCAGTCTTGGGACAGCTCAACACAATGAGCAGTTCTTC

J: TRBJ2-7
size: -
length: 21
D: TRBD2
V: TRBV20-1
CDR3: CSAREGASLAGGQTSYDEQYF
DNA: TGCAGTGCTAGAGAGGGTGCGAGTTTAGCGGGGGGCCAAACCTCCTACGATGAGCAGTACTTC

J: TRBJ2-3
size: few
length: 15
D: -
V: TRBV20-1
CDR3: CSANVAGRGTDTQYF
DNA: TGCAGTGCGAACGTGGCGGGAAGGGGCACAGATACGCAGTATTTT

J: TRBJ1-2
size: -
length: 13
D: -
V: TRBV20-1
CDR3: CSARTTSGYGYTF
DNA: TGCAGTGCTAGAACTACATCAGGCTATGGCTACACCTTC

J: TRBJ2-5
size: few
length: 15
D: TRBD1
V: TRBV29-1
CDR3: CSARDRRAIQETQYF
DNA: TGCAGCGCCCGGGACAGACGGGCCATCCAAGAGACCCAGTACTTC

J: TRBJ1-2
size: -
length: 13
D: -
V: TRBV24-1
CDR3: CATSDPPAGGYTF
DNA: TGTGCCACCAGTGATCCCCCGGCGGGTGGCTACACCTTC

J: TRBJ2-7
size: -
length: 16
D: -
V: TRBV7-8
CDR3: CASSLNLRGRIYEQYF
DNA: TGTGCCAGCAGCTTAAATCTTCGCGGACGAATCTACGAGCAGTACTTC

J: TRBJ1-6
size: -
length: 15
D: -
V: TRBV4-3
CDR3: CASSQDLQGGSPLHF
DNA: TGCGCCAGCAGCCAAGATCTACAGGGCGGCTCACCCCTCCACTTT

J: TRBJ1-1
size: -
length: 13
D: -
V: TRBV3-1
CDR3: CASSQDWGTEAFF
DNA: TGTGCCAGCAGCCAAGATTGGGGCACTGAAGCTTTCTTT

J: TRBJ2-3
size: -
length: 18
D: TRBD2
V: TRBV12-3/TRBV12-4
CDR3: CASSFMFGRASSTDTQYF
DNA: TGTGCCAGCAGTTTTATGTTCGGGAGGGCGTCTAGCACAGATACGCAGTATTTT

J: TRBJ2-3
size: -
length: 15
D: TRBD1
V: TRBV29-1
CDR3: CSVEGGTGITDTQYF
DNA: TGCAGCGTTGAAGGTGGGACAGGGATCACAGATACGCAGTATTTT

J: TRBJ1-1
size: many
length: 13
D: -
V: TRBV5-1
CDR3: CASSLAQDTEAFF
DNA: TGCGCCAGCAGCTTGGCCCAAGACACTGAAGCTTTCTTT

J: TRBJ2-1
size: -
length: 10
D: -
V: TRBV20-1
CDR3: CSAFNNEQFF
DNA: TGCAGTGCTTTTAATAATGAGCAGTTCTTC

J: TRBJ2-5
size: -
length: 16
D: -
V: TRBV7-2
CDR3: CASSRLFDRYQETQYF
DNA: TGTGCCAGCAGCCGACTATTTGACAGGTACCAAGAGACCCAGTACTTC

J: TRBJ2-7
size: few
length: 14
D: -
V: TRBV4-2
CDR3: CASSQEATTYEQYF
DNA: TGTGCCAGCAGCCAAGAGGCGACGACCTACGAGCAGTACTTC

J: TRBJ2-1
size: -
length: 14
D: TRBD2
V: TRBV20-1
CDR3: CSAIGTSGYNEQFF
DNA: TGCAGTGCTATCGGGACTAGCGGTTACAATGAGCAGTTCTTC

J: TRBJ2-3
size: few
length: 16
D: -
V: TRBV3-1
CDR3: CASSFVGNGGRNTQYF
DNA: TGTGCCAGCAGCTTCGTCGGTAACGGGGGTCGGAATACGCAGTATTTT

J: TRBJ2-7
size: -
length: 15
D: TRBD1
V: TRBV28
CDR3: CAGSLMGQGPYEQYF
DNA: TGTGCCGGCAGTTTAATGGGACAGGGGCCATACGAGCAGTACTTC

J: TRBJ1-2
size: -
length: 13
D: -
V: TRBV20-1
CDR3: CSASRVGGYGYTF
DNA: TGCAGTGCTAGCAGGGTCGGAGGCTATGGCTACACCTTC

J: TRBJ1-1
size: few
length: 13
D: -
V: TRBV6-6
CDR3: CASSYGAGTEAFF
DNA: TGTGCCAGCAGTTACGGGGCGGGCACTGAAGCTTTCTTT

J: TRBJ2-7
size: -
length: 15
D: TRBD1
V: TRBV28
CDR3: CASRRGGTGSYEQYF
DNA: TGTGCCAGCAGAAGGGGGGGGACAGGGTCCTACGAGCAGTACTTC

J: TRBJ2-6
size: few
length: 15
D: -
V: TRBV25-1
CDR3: CASSVPVSGANVLTF
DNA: TGTGCCAGCAGTGTTCCGGTCTCCGGGGCCAACGTCCTGACTTTC

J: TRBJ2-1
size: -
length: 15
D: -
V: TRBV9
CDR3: CASSVGVGTYNEQFF
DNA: TGTGCCAGCAGCGTAGGGGTGGGCACTTACAATGAGCAGTTCTTC

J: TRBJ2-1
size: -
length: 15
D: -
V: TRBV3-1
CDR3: CASSLGLHRSHEQFF
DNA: TGTGCCAGCAGTCTCGGTCTTCATCGCTCTCATGAGCAGTTCTTC

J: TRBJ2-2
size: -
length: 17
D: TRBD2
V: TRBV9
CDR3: CASSVDGTSGGIGELFF
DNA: TGTGCCAGCAGCGTAGACGGGACTAGCGGGGGGATTGGGGAGCTGTTTTTT

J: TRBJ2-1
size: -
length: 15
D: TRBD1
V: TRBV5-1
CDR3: CASRRRTGGPDEQFF
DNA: TGCGCCAGCAGACGCCGGACAGGGGGCCCGGATGAGCAGTTCTTC

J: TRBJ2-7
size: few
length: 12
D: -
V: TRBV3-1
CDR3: CASSRGQYEQYF
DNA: TGTGCCAGCAGCCGAGGGCAATACGAGCAGTACTTC

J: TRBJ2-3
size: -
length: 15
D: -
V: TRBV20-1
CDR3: CSAPNPAQSTDTQYF
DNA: TGCAGTGCTCCTAACCCGGCCCAAAGCACAGATACGCAGTATTTT

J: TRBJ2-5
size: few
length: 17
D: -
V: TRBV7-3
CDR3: CASSKGHGDWAQETQYF
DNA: TGTGCCAGTAGCAAGGGCCATGGGGATTGGGCTCAAGAGACCCAGTACTTC

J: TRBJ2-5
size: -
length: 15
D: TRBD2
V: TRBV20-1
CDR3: CSASTLAGGRETQYF
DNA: TGCAGTGCTTCCACACTAGCGGGAGGGCGGGAGACCCAGTACTTC

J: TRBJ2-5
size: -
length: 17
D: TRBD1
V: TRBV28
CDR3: CASSSILGQGQGETQYF
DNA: TGTGCCAGCAGTTCCATCCTGGGACAGGGGCAAGGAGAGACCCAGTACTTC

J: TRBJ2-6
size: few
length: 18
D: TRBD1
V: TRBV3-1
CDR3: CASSRGQGSSSGANVLTF
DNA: TGTGCCAGCAGCCGGGGACAGGGCTCCTCCTCTGGGGCCAACGTCCTGACTTTC

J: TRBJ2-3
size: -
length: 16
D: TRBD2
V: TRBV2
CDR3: CATSRTSGGSTDTQYF
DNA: TGTGCCACCAGTCGGACTAGCGGGGGCAGCACAGATACGCAGTATTTT

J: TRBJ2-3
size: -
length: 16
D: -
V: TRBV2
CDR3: CASSKAPGGAVDTQYF
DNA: TGTGCCAGCAGTAAAGCCCCTGGGGGGGCCGTAGATACGCAGTATTTT

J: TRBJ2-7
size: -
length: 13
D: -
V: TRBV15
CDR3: CATSRGLNYEQYF
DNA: TGTGCCACCAGCAGAGGCCTTAACTACGAGCAGTACTTC

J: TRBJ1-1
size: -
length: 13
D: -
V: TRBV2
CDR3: CASSVSWDTEAFF
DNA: TGTGCCAGCAGTGTATCCTGGGACACTGAAGCTTTCTTT

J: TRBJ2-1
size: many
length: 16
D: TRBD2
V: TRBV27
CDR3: CASSLSGLAGYNEQFF
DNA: TGTGCCAGCAGTTTATCGGGACTAGCGGGCTACAATGAGCAGTTCTTC

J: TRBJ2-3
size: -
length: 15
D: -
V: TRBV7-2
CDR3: CASSPASGSTDTQYF
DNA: TGTGCCAGCAGCCCTGCCAGCGGGAGCACAGATACGCAGTATTTT

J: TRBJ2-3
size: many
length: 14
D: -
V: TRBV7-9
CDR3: CASSLSAGSDTQYF
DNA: TGTGCCAGCAGCTTATCTGCTGGATCAGATACGCAGTATTTT

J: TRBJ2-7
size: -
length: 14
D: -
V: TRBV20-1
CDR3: CSARPRKGFHEQYF
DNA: TGCAGTGCTAGACCTCGGAAGGGGTTCCACGAGCAGTACTTC

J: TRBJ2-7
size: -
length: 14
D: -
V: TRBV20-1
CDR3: CSAGGTGASYEQYF
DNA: TGCAGTGCTGGGGGGACTGGGGCCTCCTACGAGCAGTACTTC

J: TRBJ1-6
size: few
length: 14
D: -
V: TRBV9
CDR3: CASSVQWGNSPLHF
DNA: TGTGCCAGCAGCGTACAATGGGGGAATTCACCCCTCCACTTT

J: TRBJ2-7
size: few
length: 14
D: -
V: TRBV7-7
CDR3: CASSHHDPRDEQYF
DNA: TGTGCTAGCAGCCACCACGACCCTAGGGACGAGCAGTACTTC

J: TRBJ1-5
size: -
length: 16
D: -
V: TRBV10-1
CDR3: CAILGGVWGSNQPQHF
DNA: TGCGCCATCCTAGGTGGGGTCTGGGGGAGCAATCAGCCCCAGCATTTT

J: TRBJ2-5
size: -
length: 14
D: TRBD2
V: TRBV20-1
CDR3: CSAGTSGREETQYF
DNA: TGCAGTGCTGGGACTAGCGGGAGGGAAGAGACCCAGTACTTC

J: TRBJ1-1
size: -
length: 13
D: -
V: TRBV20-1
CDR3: CSARKEGNTEAFF
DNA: TGCAGTGCTAGGAAGGAGGGGAACACTGAAGCTTTCTTT

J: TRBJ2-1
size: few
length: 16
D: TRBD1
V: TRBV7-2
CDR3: CASSLGAGQGYNEQFF
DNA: TGTGCCAGCAGCTTAGGGGCGGGACAGGGCTACAATGAGCAGTTCTTC

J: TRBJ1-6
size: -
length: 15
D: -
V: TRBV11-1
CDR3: CASSQGHHYNSPLHF
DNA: TGTGCCAGCAGCCAGGGACACCACTATAATTCACCCCTCCACTTT

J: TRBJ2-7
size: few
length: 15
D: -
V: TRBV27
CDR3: CASSLTGGPGYEQYF
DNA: TGTGCCAGCAGTCTTACCGGAGGGCCGGGGTACGAGCAGTACTTC

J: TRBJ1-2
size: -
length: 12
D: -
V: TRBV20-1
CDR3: CSASDSSYGYTF
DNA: TGCAGTGCTAGCGACAGTTCTTATGGCTACACCTTC

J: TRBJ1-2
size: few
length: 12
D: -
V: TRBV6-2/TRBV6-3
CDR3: CAVRQTNYGYTF
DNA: TGTGCCGTACGACAGACGAACTATGGCTACACCTTC

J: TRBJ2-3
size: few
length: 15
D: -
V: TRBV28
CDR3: CASSLPPSRTDTQYF
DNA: TGTGCCAGCAGTTTACCGCCCTCTCGGACAGATACGCAGTATTTT

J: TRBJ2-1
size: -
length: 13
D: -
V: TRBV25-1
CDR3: CASTLDAYNEQFF
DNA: TGTGCCAGCACCTTGGACGCCTACAATGAGCAGTTCTTC

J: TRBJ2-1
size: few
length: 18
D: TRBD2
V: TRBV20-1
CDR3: CSARDPGTSGSSWNEQFF
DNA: TGCAGTGCTAGGGACCCCGGGACTAGCGGGTCTTCTTGGAATGAGCAGTTCTTC

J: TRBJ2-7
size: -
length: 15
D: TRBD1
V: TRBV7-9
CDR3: CASSFGEQGGYEQYF
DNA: TGTGCCAGCAGCTTCGGCGAACAGGGGGGTTACGAGCAGTACTTC

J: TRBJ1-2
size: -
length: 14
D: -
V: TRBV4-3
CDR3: CASSQDKGVNGYTF
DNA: TGCGCCAGCAGCCAAGATAAGGGCGTAAATGGCTACACCTTC